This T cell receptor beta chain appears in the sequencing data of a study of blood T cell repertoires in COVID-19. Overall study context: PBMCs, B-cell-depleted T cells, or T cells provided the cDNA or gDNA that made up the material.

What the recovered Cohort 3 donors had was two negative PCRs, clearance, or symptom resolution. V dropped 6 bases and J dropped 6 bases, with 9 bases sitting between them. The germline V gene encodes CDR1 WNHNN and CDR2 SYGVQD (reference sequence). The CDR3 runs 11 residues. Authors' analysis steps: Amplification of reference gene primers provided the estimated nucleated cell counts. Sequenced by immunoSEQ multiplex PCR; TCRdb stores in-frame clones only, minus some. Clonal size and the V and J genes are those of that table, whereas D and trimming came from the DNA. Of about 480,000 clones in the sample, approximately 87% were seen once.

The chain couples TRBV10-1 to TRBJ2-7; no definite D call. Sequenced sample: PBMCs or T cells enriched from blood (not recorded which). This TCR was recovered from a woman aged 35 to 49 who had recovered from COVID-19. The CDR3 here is CASSAGVEQYF. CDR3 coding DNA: TGCGCCAGCAGCGCCGGAGTCGAGCAGTACTTC.